The clone carrying this T cell receptor (beta chain) was recorded a few times. Measured with immunoSEQ multiplex PCR; TCRdb has only the in-frame clones, and not every one. The repertoire holds around 230,000 clones, approximately 80% seen once, with approximately 9.6% in the top ten. These data belong to a study of blood T cell repertoires in COVID-19. Study summary: The United States, Italy and Spain provided the acute and convalescent COVID-19 samples. Sources were T cells, B-cell-depleted T cells, or PBMCs; the material itself was cDNA or gDNA.

Trimming took 4 bases from V and 5 from J; bases not matched to a gene: 14. This CDR3 comprises 17 residues. CDR1 and CDR2 (germline): SGHKS, YYEKEE (reference sequence). The material sequenced was peripheral blood. The chain is built from TRBV5-5 and TRBJ2-1; 8 nucleotides align to TRBD1. The TCR was taken from a woman older than 75 with acute or convalescent COVID-19. The CDR3 region is CASSRNSWTGRNNEQFF. In DNA form, the CDR3 reads TGTGCCAGCAGCCGGAATAGCTGGACAGGGCGGAACAATGAGCAGTTCTTC.